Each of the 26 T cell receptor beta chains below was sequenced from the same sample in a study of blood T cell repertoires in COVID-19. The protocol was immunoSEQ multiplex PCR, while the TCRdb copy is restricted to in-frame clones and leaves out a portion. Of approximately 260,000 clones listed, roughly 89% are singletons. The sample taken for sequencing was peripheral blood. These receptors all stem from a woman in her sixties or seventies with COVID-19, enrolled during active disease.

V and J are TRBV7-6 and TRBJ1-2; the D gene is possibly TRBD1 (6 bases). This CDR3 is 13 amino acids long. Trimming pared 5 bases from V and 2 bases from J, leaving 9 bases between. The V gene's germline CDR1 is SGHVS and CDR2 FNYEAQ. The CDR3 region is CASSPQGNYGYTF. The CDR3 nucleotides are TGTGCCAGCAGCCCACAGGGAAACTATGGCTACACCTTC.

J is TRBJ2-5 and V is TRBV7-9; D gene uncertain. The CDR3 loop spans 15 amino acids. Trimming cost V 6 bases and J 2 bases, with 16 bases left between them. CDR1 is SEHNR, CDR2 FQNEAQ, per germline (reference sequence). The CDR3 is CASRGRQAIQETQYF. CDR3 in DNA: TGTGCCAGCAGGGGCCGGCAGGCCATACAAGAGACCCAGTACTTC.

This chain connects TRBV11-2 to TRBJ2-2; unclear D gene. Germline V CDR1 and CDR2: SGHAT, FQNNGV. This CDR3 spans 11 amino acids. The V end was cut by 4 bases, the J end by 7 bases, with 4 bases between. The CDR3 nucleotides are TGTGCCAGCAGCTCCTTCGGGGAGCTGTTTTTT. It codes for CASSSFGELFF.

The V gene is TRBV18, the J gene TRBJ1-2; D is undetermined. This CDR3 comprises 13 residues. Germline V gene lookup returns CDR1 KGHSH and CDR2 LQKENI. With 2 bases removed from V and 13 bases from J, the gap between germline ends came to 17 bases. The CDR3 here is CASSPIDRSFPTF. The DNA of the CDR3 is TGTGCCAGCTCACCAATAGACCGGAGTTTCCCCACCTTC.

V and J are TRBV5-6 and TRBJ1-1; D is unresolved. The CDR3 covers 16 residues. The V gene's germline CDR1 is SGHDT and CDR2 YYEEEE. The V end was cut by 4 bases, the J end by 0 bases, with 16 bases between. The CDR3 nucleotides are TGTGCCAGCAGCCCCTCCACGCGAAGAGTGAACACTGAAGCTTTCTTT. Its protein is CASSPSTRRVNTEAFF.

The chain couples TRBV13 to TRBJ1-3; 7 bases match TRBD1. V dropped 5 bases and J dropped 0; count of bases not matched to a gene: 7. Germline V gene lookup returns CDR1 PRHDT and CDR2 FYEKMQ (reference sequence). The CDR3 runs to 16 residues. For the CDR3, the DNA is TGTGCCAGCAGCAGAACAGGGGAGTTCTCTGGAAACACCATATATTTT. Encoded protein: CASSRTGEFSGNTIYF.

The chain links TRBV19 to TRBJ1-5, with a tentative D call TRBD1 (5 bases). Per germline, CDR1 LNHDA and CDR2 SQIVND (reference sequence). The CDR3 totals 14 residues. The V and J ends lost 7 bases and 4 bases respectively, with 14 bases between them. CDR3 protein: CASTASGTNQPQHF. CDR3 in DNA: TGTGCCAGTACGGCTTCAGGGACTAATCAGCCCCAGCATTTT.

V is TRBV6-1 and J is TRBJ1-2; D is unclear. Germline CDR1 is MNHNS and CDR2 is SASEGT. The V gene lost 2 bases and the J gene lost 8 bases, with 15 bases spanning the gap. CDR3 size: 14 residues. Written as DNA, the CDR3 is TGTGCCAGCAGTGAAATGTGGTCCCAGAGGGGCTACACCTTC. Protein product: CASSEMWSQRGYTF.

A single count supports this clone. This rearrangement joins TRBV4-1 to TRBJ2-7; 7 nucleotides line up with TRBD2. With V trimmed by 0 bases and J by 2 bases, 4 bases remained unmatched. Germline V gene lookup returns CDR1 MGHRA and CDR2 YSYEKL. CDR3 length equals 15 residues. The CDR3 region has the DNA TGCGCCAGCAGCCAAGATGGGGGGGAGGCCTACGAGCAGTACTTC. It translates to CASSQDGGEAYEQYF.

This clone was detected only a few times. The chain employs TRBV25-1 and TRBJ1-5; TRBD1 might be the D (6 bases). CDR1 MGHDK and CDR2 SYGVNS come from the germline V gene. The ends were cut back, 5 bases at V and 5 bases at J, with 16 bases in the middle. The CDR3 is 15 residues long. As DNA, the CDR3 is TGTGCCAGCAGTCAAACAGGGATGGGATATCAGCCCCAGCATTTT. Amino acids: CASSQTGMGYQPQHF. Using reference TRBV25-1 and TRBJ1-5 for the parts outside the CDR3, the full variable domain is EADIYQTPRYLVIGTGKKITLECSQTMGHDKMYWYQQDPGMELHLIHYSYGVNSTEKGDLSSESTVSRIRTEHFPLTLESARPSHTSQYLCASSQTGMGYQPQHFGDGTRLSIL.

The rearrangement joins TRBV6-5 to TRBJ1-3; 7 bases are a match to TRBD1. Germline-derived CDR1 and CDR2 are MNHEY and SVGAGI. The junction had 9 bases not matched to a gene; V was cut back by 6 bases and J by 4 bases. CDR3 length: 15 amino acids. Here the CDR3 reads CASSRYQGGGNTIYF. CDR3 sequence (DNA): TGTGCCAGCAGCCGCTACCAGGGGGGAGGAAACACCATATATTTT.

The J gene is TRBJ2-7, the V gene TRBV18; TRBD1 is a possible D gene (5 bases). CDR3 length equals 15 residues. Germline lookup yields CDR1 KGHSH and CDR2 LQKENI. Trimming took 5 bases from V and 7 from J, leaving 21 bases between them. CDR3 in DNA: TGTGCCAGCTCAGGACCCTCCAGGGTCGTGGGGGAGCAGTACTTC. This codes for CASSGPSRVVGEQYF.

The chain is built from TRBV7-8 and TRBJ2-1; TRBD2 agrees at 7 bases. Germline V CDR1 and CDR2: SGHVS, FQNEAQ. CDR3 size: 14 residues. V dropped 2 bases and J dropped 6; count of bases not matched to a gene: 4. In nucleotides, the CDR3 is TGTGCCAGCAGCTTAAGACTAGCCCTCAATGAGCAGTTCTTC. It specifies CASSLRLALNEQFF.

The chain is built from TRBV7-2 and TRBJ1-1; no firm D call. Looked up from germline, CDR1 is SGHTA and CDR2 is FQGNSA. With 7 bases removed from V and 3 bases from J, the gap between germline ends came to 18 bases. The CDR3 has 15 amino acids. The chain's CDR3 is CASTLHAGTYTEAFF. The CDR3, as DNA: TGTGCCAGCACCCTTCACGCGGGAACCTACACTGAAGCTTTCTTT.

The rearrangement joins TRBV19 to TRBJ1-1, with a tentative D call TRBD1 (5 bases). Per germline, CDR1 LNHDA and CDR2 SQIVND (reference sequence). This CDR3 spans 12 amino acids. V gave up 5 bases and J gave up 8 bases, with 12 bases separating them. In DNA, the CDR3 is TGTGCCAGTAGTCACGGAAGGACAGAAGCTTTCTTT. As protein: CASSHGRTEAFF.

The CDR3 here is CASSQRTGYEQYF. The CDR3 nucleotides read TGTGCCAGCAGCCAAAGGACAGGGTACGAGCAGTACTTC. The genes are TRBV5-4 and TRBJ2-7; 8 bases are a match to TRBD1. Germline V lookup: CDR1 SGHNT, CDR2 YYREEE (reference sequence). The length of the CDR3 is 13 residues. Trimming at V came to 4 bases and at J to 4 bases, leaving 4 bases not matched to a gene.

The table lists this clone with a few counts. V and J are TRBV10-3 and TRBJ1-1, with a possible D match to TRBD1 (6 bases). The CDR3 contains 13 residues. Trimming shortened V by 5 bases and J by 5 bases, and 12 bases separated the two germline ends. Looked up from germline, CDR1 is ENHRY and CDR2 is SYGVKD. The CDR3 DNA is TGTGCCATCAGTTGGGACATTGGGACTGAAGCTTTCTTT. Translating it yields CAISWDIGTEAFF.

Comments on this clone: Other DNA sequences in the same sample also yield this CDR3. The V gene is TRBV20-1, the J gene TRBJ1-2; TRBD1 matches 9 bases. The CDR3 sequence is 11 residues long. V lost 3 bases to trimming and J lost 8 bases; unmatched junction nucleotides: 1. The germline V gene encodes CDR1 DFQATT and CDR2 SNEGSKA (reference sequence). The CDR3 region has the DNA TGCAGTGCTAGGACAGGGGGAGGCTACACCTTC. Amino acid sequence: CSARTGGGYTF.

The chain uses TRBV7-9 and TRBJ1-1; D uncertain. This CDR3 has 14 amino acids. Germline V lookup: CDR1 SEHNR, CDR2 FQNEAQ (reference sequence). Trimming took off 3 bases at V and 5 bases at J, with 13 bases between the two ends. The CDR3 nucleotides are TGTGCCAGCAGCTTCCGGCCTAGTAGGACTGAAGCTTTCTTT. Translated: CASSFRPSRTEAFF.

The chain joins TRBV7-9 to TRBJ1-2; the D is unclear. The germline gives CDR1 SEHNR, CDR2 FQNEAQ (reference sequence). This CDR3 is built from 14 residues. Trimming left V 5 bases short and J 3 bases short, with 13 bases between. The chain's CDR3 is CASSKEFEYYGYTF. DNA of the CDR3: TGTGCCAGCAGCAAAGAGTTCGAGTACTATGGCTACACCTTC.

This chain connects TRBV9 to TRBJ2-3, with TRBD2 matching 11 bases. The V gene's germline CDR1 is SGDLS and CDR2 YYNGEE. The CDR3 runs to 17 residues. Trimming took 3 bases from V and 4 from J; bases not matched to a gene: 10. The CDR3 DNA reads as TGTGCCAGCAGCGCCAGTCGCCGTAGCGGGGGGGCAGATACGCAGTATTTT. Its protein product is CASSASRRSGGADTQYF.

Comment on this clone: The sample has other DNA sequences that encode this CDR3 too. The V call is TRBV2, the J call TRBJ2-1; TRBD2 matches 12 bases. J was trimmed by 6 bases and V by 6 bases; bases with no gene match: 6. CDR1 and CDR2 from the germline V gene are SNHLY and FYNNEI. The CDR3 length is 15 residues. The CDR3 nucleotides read TGTGCCAGCAGCGCCCTAGCGGGGGGGCCCAATGAGCAGTTCTTC. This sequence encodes CASSALAGGPNEQFF.

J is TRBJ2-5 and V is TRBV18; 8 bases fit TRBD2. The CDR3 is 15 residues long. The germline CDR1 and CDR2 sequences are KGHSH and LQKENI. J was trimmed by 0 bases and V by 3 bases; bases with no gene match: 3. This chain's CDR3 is CASSPGGAYQETQYF. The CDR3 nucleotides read TGTGCCAGCTCACCCGGGGGGGCGTACCAAGAGACCCAGTACTTC.

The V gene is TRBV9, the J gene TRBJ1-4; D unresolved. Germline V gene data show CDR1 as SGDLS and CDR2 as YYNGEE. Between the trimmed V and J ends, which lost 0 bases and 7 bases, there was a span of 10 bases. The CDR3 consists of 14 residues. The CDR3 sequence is CASSVETVGEKLFF. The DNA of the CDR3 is TGTGCCAGCAGCGTAGAGACTGTGGGTGAAAAACTGTTTTTT.

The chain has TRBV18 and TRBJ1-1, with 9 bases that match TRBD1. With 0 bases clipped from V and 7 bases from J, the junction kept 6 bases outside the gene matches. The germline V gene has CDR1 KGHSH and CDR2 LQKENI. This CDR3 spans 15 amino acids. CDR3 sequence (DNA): TGTGCCAGCTCACCACCAGTTTTGACAGGGGGTGAAGCTTTCTTT. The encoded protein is CASSPPVLTGGEAFF.

The CDR3 coding sequence is TGTGCCAGTAGTATGGGCCCAGGGGACCCCTACAATGAGCAGTTCTTC. It specifies CASSMGPGDPYNEQFF. This chain connects TRBV19 to TRBJ2-1; tentative D call: TRBD1 (6 bases). The germline CDR1 and CDR2 sequences are LNHDA and SQIVND (reference sequence). This CDR3 is built from 16 residues. V was pared by 3 bases and J by 2 bases, with 14 bases between.